The clone carrying this T cell receptor (beta chain) is deemed medium-sized. The antigen is undetermined. No treatment of any kind had been given to any patient before thyroid surgery. These data originate in a study of metastatic and nonmetastatic thyroid tumors. Study-level points and caveats: Across blood and tumor, TCR beta diversity in malignant thyroid tumors was reportedly significantly higher than in benign nodules.

CDR1 is MNHEY, CDR2 SVGEGT, per germline. CDR3 length equals 13 residues. The V gene lost 5 bases and the J gene lost 6 bases, with 14 bases spanning the gap. In the source study's methods: CDR3 was compared across clinicopathological groups, and the resulting differences were used to build a distant-metastasis classifier for papillary thyroid cancer. From the PCR reads, TCRdb re-called clones with MiXCR. The V and J calls shown here were made by TCRdb, not taken from the authors' results. The table records 20,000 to 30,000 clones, under 30% of them present only once. What was sequenced was tumor tissue. This sequence joins TRBV6-2 or TRBV6-3 and TRBJ2-7; D may be TRBD2 (6 bases). This clonotype was obtained from a male donor with papillary thyroid cancer or a benign thyroid nodule (not recorded which). Some clones in this sample may be carry-over from other donors' samples. The chain's CDR3 is CASSPAGGGEQYF. CDR3 bases: TGTGCCAGCAGTCCCGCTGGGGGAGGCGAGCAGTACTTC.